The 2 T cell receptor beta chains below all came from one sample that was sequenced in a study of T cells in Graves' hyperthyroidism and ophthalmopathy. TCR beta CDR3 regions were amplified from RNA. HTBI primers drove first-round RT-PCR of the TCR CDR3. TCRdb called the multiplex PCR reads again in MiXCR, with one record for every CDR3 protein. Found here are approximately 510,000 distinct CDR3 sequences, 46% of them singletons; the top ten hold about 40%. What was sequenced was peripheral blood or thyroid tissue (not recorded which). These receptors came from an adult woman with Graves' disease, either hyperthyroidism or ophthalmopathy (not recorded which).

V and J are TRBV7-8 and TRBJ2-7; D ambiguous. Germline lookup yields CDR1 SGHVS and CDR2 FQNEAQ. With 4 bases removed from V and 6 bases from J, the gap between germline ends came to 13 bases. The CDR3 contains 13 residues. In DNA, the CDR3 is TGTGCCAGCAGCTCCGACTTAGCACCCGAGCAGTACTTC. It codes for CASSSDLAPEQYF.

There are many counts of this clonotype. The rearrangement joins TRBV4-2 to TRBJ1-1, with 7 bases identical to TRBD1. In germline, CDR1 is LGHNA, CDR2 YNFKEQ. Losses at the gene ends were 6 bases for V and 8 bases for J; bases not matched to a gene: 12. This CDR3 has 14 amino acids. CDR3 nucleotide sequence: TGTGCCAGCAGTCGACAGGGTCCCGGGACAGAAGCTTTCTTT. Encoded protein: CASSRQGPGTEAFF.